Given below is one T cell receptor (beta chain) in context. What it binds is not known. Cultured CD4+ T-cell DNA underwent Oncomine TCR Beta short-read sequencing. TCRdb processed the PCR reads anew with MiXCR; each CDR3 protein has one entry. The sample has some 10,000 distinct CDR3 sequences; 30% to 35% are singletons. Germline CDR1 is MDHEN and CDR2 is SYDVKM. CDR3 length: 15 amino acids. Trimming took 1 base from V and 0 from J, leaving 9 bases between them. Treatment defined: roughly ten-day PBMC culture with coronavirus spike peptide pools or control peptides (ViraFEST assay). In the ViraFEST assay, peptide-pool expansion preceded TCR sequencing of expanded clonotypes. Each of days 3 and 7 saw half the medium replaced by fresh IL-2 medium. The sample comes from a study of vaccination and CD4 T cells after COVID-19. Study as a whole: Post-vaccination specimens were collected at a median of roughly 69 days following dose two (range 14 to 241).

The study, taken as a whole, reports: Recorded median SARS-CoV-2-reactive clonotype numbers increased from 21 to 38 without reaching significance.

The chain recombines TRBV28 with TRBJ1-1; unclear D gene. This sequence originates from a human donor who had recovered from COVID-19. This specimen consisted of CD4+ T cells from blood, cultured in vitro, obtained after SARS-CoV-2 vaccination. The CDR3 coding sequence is TGTGCCAGCAGTTTATTCCTCCGGATGAACACTGAAGCTTTCTTT. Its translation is CASSLFLRMNTEAFF.